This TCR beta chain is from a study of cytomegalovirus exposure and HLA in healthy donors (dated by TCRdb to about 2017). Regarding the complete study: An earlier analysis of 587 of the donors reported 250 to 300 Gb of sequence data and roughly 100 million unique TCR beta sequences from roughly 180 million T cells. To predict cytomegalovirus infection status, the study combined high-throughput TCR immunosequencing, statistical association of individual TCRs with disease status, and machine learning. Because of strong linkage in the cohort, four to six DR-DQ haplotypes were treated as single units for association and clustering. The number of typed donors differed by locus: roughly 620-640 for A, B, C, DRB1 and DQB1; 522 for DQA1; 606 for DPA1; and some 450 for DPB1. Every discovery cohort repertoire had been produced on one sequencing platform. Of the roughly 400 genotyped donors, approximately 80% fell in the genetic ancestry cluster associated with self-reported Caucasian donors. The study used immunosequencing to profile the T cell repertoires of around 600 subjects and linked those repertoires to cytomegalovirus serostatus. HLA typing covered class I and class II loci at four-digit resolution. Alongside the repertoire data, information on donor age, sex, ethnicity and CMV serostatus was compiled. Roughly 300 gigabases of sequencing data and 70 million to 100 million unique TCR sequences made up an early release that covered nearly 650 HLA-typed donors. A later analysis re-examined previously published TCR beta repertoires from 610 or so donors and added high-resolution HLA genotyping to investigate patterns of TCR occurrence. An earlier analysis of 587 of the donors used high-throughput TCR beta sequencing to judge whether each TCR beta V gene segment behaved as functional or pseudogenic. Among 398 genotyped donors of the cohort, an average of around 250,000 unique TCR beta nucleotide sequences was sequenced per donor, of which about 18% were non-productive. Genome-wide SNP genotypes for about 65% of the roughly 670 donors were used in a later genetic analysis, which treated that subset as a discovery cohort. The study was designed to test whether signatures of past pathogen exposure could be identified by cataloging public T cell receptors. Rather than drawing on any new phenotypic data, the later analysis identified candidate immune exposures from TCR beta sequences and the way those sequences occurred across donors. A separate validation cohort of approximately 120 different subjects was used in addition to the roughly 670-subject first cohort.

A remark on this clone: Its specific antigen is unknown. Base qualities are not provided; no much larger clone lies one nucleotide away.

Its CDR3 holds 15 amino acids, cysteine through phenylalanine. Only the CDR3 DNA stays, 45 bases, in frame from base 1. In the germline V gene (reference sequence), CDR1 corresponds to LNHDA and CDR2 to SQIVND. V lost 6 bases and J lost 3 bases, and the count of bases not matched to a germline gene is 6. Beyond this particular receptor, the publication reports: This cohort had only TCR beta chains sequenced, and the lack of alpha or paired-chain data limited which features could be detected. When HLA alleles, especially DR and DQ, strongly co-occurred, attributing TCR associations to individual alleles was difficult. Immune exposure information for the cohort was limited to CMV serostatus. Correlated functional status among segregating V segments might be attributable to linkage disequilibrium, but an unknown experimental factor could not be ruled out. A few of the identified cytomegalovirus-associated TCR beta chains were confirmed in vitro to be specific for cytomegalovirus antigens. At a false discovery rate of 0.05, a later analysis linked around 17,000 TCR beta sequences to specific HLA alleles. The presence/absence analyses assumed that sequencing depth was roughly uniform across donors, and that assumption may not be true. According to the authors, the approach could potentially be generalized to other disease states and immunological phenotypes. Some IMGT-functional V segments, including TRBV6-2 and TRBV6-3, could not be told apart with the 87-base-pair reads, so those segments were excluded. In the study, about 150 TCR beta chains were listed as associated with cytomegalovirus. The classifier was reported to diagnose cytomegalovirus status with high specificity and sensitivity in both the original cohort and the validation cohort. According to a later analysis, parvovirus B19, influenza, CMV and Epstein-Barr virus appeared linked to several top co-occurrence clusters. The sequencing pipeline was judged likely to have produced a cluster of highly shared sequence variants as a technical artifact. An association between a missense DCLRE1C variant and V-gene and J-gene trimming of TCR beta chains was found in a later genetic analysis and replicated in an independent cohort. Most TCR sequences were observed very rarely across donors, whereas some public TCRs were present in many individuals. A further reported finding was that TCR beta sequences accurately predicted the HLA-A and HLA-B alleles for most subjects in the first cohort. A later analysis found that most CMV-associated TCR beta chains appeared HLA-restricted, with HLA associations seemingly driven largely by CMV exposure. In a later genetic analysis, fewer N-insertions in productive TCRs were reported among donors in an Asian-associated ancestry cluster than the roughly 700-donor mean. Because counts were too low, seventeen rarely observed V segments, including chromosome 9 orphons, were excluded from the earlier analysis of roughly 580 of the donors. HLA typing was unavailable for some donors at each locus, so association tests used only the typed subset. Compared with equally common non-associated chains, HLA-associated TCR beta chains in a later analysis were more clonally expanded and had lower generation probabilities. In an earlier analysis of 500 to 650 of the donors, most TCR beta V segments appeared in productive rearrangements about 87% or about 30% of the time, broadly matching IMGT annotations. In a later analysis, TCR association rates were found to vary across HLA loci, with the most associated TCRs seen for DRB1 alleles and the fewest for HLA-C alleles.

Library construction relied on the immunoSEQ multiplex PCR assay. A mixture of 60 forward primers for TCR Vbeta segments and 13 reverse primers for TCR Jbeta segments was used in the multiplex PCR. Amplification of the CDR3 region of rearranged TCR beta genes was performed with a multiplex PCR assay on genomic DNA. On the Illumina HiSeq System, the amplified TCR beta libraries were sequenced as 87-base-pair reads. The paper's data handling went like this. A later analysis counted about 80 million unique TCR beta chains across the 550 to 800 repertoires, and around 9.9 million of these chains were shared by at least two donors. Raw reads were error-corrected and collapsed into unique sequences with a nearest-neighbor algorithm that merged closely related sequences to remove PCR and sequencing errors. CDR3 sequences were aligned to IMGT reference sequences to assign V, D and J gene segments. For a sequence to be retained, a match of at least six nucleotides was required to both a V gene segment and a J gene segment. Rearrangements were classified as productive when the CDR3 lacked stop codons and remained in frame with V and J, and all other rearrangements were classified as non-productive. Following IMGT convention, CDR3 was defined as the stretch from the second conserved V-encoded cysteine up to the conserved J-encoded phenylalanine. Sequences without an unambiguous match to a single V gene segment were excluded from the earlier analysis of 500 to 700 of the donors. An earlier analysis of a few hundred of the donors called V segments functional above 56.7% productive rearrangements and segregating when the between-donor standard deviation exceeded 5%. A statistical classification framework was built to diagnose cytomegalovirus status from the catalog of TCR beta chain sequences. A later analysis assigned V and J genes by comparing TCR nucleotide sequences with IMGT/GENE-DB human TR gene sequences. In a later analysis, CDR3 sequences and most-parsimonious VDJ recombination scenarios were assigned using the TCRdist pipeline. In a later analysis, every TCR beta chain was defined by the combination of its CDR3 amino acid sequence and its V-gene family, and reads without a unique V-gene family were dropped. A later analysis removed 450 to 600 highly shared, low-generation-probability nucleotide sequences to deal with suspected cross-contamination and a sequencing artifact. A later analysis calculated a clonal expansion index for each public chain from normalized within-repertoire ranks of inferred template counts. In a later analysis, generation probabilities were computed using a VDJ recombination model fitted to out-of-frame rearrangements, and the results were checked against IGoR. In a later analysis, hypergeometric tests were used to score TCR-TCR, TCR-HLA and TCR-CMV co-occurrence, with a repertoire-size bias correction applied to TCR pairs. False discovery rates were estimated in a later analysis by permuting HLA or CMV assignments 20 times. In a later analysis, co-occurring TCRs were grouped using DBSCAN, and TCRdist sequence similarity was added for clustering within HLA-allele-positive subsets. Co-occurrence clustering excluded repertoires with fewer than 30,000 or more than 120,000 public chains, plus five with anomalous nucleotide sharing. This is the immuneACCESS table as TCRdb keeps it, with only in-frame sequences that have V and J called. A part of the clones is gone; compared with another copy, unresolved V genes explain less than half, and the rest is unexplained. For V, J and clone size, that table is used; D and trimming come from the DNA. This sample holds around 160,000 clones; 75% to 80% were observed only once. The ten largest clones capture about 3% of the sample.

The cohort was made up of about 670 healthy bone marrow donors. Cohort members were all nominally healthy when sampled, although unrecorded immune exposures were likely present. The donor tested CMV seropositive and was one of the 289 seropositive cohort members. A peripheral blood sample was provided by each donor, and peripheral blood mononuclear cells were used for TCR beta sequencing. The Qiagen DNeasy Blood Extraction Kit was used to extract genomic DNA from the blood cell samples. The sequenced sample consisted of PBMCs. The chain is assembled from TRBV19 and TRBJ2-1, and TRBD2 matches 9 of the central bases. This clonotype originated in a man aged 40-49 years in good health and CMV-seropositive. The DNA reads TGTGCCAGTAGGGCTAGCGGGATTCTCTACAATGAGCAGTTCTTC. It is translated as CASRASGILYNEQFF.